Listed here is a single T cell receptor (beta chain). The sample has other DNA sequences that encode this CDR3 too. The data were taken from a study of T cells in narcolepsy. Study summary: Donors had narcolepsy type 1 or type 2, or were healthy controls.

Germline-derived CDR1 and CDR2 are LGHNA and YNFKEQ. The CDR3 covers 15 residues. V was clipped by 4 bases and J by 3 bases; unmatched bases: 2. The assay was immunoSEQ multiplex PCR, and TCRdb's table has in-frame clones only and misses some. The sample lists approximately 26,000 clones; 70% to 85% were seen once. Sequenced input: memory (CD45RA-) CD4+ T cells from blood. V is TRBV4-2 and J is TRBJ2-5, with 13 nucleotides matching TRBD2. The TCR sequence derives from a human donor in good health. The CDR3, as DNA: TGTGCCAGCAGCCCAGGGACTAGCGGGGAAGAGACCCAGTACTTC. Translation: CASSPGTSGEETQYF.